Listed below are T cell receptor beta chains from one sample, sequenced in a study of blood T cell repertoires in COVID-19. Profiled with immunoSEQ multiplex PCR; TCRdb holds only in-frame clones, not every one. The table has around 58,000 clones, approximately 90% seen once. The source material was peripheral blood. These receptor sequences come from a human donor with active COVID-19. The donor label of this sample is uncertain. CDR3s include the opening cysteine and the closing phenylalanine or tryptophan. D genes are given only for firm matches. For some rows the clone size is stated as once, few or many, or as a class when expanded; others skip it.

abundance: NA; v_gene: TRBV7-8; j_gene: TRBJ2-5; d_gene: NA; CDR3nt: TGTGCCAGCAGCTTCTTCCCACCAAACGGGTACCAAGAGACCCAGTACTTC; CDR3aa: CASSFFPPNGYQETQYF
abundance: NA; v_gene: TRBV27; j_gene: TRBJ2-1; d_gene: NA; CDR3nt: TGTGCCACCTACGACACCTCCTACAATGAGCAGTTCTTC; CDR3aa: CATYDTSYNEQFF
abundance: NA; v_gene: TRBV28; j_gene: TRBJ1-6; d_gene: TRBD1; CDR3nt: TGTGCCAGCAGCCGGGACAGGGGACGTTCACCCCTCCACTTT; CDR3aa: CASSRDRGRSPLHF
abundance: NA; v_gene: TRBV7-7; j_gene: TRBJ2-3; d_gene: TRBD1; CDR3nt: TGTGCTAGCAGCCCACAGGGGTTTCCTACAGATACGCAGTATTTT; CDR3aa: CASSPQGFPTDTQYF
abundance: NA; v_gene: TRBV5-1; j_gene: TRBJ2-7; d_gene: TRBD1; CDR3nt: TGCGCCAGCAGCCCCACTACAGGGGGCCAGTACGAGCAGTACTTC; CDR3aa: CASSPTTGGQYEQYF
abundance: NA; v_gene: TRBV6-2/TRBV6-3; j_gene: TRBJ2-5; d_gene: TRBD2; CDR3nt: TGTGCCAGCAGTTTAAGTTCTCGTGCGGGGGAGAAAGAGACCCAGTACTTC; CDR3aa: CASSLSSRAGEKETQYF
abundance: few; v_gene: TRBV5-1; j_gene: TRBJ1-5; d_gene: NA; CDR3nt: TGCGCCAGCAGCCTGGTTCCCAGAGGAGTTAGCAATCAGCCCCAGCATTTT; CDR3aa: CASSLVPRGVSNQPQHF
abundance: NA; v_gene: TRBV15; j_gene: TRBJ2-1; d_gene: TRBD1; CDR3nt: TGTGCCACCAGCAGGGGTAGACAGGGTTTCTACAATGAGCAGTTCTTC; CDR3aa: CATSRGRQGFYNEQFF
abundance: NA; v_gene: TRBV7-8; j_gene: TRBJ1-1; d_gene: TRBD1; CDR3nt: TGTGCCGGAGCTTGGGGACAGTCGAACACTGAAGCTTTCTTT; CDR3aa: CAGAWGQSNTEAFF
abundance: NA; v_gene: TRBV25-1; j_gene: TRBJ2-5; d_gene: NA; CDR3nt: TGTGCCAGCAGTGAACCGAGACTGGAGACCCAGTACTTC; CDR3aa: CASSEPRLETQYF
abundance: NA; v_gene: TRBV24-1; j_gene: TRBJ2-3; d_gene: TRBD1; CDR3nt: TGTGCCACCAGTGGGGACCGGGACAGGGATATAGATACGCAGTATTTT; CDR3aa: CATSGDRDRDIDTQYF
abundance: NA; v_gene: TRBV6-5; j_gene: TRBJ2-7; d_gene: TRBD1; CDR3nt: TGTGCCAGCAGACCGGACAGGAGAGCGACCTACGAGCAGTACTTC; CDR3aa: CASRPDRRATYEQYF
abundance: NA; v_gene: TRBV18; j_gene: TRBJ1-1; d_gene: NA; CDR3nt: TGTGCCAGCTCATTAGGGGGGGGAAAGGTCACTGAAGCTTTCTTT; CDR3aa: CASSLGGGKVTEAFF
abundance: NA; v_gene: TRBV28; j_gene: TRBJ2-7; d_gene: NA; CDR3nt: TGTGCCAGCTGTTCCCCCTCCGGAGACTTAACCTACGAGCAGTACTTC; CDR3aa: CASCSPSGDLTYEQYF
abundance: NA; v_gene: TRBV5-1; j_gene: TRBJ1-4; d_gene: NA; CDR3nt: TGCGCCAGCAGCTTGCGCGGGGGGTCAAATGAAAAACTGTTTTTT; CDR3aa: CASSLRGGSNEKLFF
abundance: once; v_gene: TRBV18; j_gene: TRBJ2-3; d_gene: NA; CDR3nt: TGTGCCAGCTCACCACCGTCGAGATCCAGGACAGATACGCAGTATTTT; CDR3aa: CASSPPSRSRTDTQYF
abundance: NA; v_gene: TRBV4-2; j_gene: TRBJ2-6; d_gene: NA; CDR3nt: TGTGCCAGCAGCCAAGGAGGCTGGGTAGGGGCCAACGTCCTGACTTTC; CDR3aa: CASSQGGWVGANVLTF
abundance: NA; v_gene: TRBV10-2; j_gene: TRBJ1-1; d_gene: TRBD1; CDR3nt: TGCGCCAGCAGGAAGGACAGGGATTGGATTAACACTGAAGCTTTCTTT; CDR3aa: CASRKDRDWINTEAFF
abundance: NA; v_gene: TRBV11-2; j_gene: TRBJ1-2; d_gene: NA; CDR3nt: TGTGCCAGCAGCTTAGGAACAGCCAATGGCTACACCTTC; CDR3aa: CASSLGTANGYTF
abundance: NA; v_gene: TRBV3-1/TRBV3-2; j_gene: TRBJ1-6; d_gene: NA; CDR3nt: TGTGCCAGCAGCCTACAGGTTAATTCACCCCTCCACTTT; CDR3aa: CASSLQVNSPLHF
abundance: NA; v_gene: TRBV7-2; j_gene: TRBJ2-2; d_gene: NA; CDR3nt: TGTGCCAGCAGCTTACGAGGCACCGGTACCGGGGAGCTGTTTTTT; CDR3aa: CASSLRGTGTGELFF
abundance: NA; v_gene: TRBV7-2; j_gene: TRBJ2-3; d_gene: NA; CDR3nt: TGTGCCAGCAGCTTAGGAGGGGGTGCCGGTAGCACAGATACGCAGTATTTT; CDR3aa: CASSLGGGAGSTDTQYF
abundance: NA; v_gene: TRBV5-5; j_gene: TRBJ2-3; d_gene: NA; CDR3nt: TGTGCCAGCAGCGACCCAGGCCAAGATACGCAGTATTTT; CDR3aa: CASSDPGQDTQYF
abundance: NA; v_gene: TRBV25-1; j_gene: TRBJ2-1; d_gene: TRBD2; CDR3nt: TGTGCCAGCAGTGAAGCGGGGGGGTTCTACAATGAGCAGTTCTTC; CDR3aa: CASSEAGGFYNEQFF
abundance: NA; v_gene: TRBV6-2/TRBV6-3; j_gene: TRBJ1-4; d_gene: NA; CDR3nt: TGTGCCAGCAGTTACAGCGGAAACAGAGTTAATGAAAAACTGTTTTTT; CDR3aa: CASSYSGNRVNEKLFF
abundance: NA; v_gene: TRBV19; j_gene: TRBJ1-1; d_gene: TRBD1; CDR3nt: TGTGCCAGTAGTACACAGGGGGCAGGAAACACTGAAGCTTTCTTT; CDR3aa: CASSTQGAGNTEAFF
abundance: NA; v_gene: TRBV11-1; j_gene: TRBJ1-6; d_gene: NA; CDR3nt: TGTGCCAGCAGCTTAGAACAGTCAACTTATTCACCCCTCCACTTT; CDR3aa: CASSLEQSTYSPLHF
abundance: NA; v_gene: TRBV2; j_gene: TRBJ2-7; d_gene: NA; CDR3nt: TGTGCCACCCTGACAGGTAGCTCCTACGAGCAGTACTTC; CDR3aa: CATLTGSSYEQYF
abundance: once; v_gene: TRBV9; j_gene: TRBJ2-2; d_gene: TRBD2; CDR3nt: TGTGCCAGCTGCCGGGGGGGCGTTTTCACCGGGGAGCTGTTTTTT; CDR3aa: CASCRGGVFTGELFF
abundance: NA; v_gene: TRBV12-3/TRBV12-4; j_gene: TRBJ1-1; d_gene: NA; CDR3nt: TGTGCCAGCCGAGGAACACCAAGTTTTGAAGCTTTCTTT; CDR3aa: CASRGTPSFEAFF
abundance: medium-sized; v_gene: TRBV6-6; j_gene: TRBJ1-2; d_gene: TRBD1; CDR3nt: TGTGCCAGCAGTTACCCCGGGGGACAGAAGGGGTTTGGCTACACCTTC; CDR3aa: CASSYPGGQKGFGYTF
abundance: NA; v_gene: TRBV6-5; j_gene: TRBJ2-7; d_gene: TRBD1; CDR3nt: TGTGCCAGTTCGTGGGACAGAGTCTACGAGCAGTACTTC; CDR3aa: CASSWDRVYEQYF
abundance: NA; v_gene: TRBV5-1; j_gene: TRBJ1-1; d_gene: TRBD1; CDR3nt: TGCGCCAGCAGCTTCGTTACAGGGGTTGAAGCTTTCTTT; CDR3aa: CASSFVTGVEAFF
abundance: NA; v_gene: TRBV19; j_gene: TRBJ2-7; d_gene: NA; CDR3nt: TGTGCCAGTAGGGACAGACTAACCTACGAGCAGTACTTC; CDR3aa: CASRDRLTYEQYF
abundance: NA; v_gene: TRBV5-1; j_gene: TRBJ2-3; d_gene: TRBD2; CDR3nt: TGCGCCAGCAGCCTGGGGACTAGCGTTCGGTTGGATACGCAGTATTTT; CDR3aa: CASSLGTSVRLDTQYF
abundance: NA; v_gene: TRBV19; j_gene: TRBJ2-1; d_gene: NA; CDR3nt: TGTGCCAGTAGTATCTGGCTAGAGTCCTACAATGAGCAGTTCTTC; CDR3aa: CASSIWLESYNEQFF
abundance: once; v_gene: TRBV19; j_gene: TRBJ2-5; d_gene: TRBD2; CDR3nt: TGTGCCAGTAGTATAGGGGGAGGGACGAGGGAGACCCAGTACTTC; CDR3aa: CASSIGGGTRETQYF
abundance: NA; v_gene: TRBV25-1; j_gene: TRBJ1-2; d_gene: TRBD1; CDR3nt: TGTGCCAGCAGTGAATCCAGTCAGGGGGTAATTAACTATGGCTACACCTTC; CDR3aa: CASSESSQGVINYGYTF
abundance: NA; v_gene: TRBV5-1; j_gene: TRBJ2-1; d_gene: TRBD2; CDR3nt: TGCGCCTCTCCGGGCGCGGGGGGGGCCTACAATGAGCAGTTCTTC; CDR3aa: CASPGAGGAYNEQFF
abundance: few; v_gene: TRBV6-6; j_gene: TRBJ1-6; d_gene: NA; CDR3nt: TGTGCCAGCAGTGTACAGGGAAAGTATAATTCACCCCTCCACTTT; CDR3aa: CASSVQGKYNSPLHF
abundance: NA; v_gene: TRBV20-1; j_gene: TRBJ2-7; d_gene: NA; CDR3nt: TGCAGTGCTAGTAGTGGAGGTTCCTACGAGCAGTACTTC; CDR3aa: CSASSGGSYEQYF
abundance: NA; v_gene: TRBV5-1; j_gene: TRBJ1-1; d_gene: NA; CDR3nt: TGCGCCAGCAGCTTATCTCCAAGGGGTTTTGGCACTGAAGCTTTCTTT; CDR3aa: CASSLSPRGFGTEAFF
abundance: NA; v_gene: TRBV4-3; j_gene: TRBJ2-3; d_gene: TRBD1; CDR3nt: TGCGCCAGCAGCCGCGACAGGGACCCTTTGGATACGCAGTATTTT; CDR3aa: CASSRDRDPLDTQYF
abundance: NA; v_gene: TRBV29-1; j_gene: TRBJ2-4; d_gene: NA; CDR3nt: TGCAGCGCCGCTGGGGGGATTCTAGCCAAAAACATTCAGTACTTC; CDR3aa: CSAAGGILAKNIQYF
abundance: NA; v_gene: TRBV2; j_gene: TRBJ2-7; d_gene: TRBD1; CDR3nt: TGTGCCAGCAGCGGGACAGGGGGCGGGTACGAGCAGTACTTC; CDR3aa: CASSGTGGGYEQYF
abundance: NA; v_gene: TRBV19; j_gene: TRBJ1-1; d_gene: TRBD1; CDR3nt: TGTGCCAGTAGTTTCTTGGACAGGGAGAACACTGAAGCTTTCTTT; CDR3aa: CASSFLDRENTEAFF
abundance: NA; v_gene: TRBV28; j_gene: TRBJ1-2; d_gene: TRBD1; CDR3nt: TGTGCCAGCAGTCAGCAGGGGGCGGGATACCCTGGCTACACCTTC; CDR3aa: CASSQQGAGYPGYTF
abundance: NA; v_gene: TRBV9; j_gene: TRBJ2-3; d_gene: NA; CDR3nt: TGTGCCAGCAACCATTGGGGGCGGTCTAGCACAGATACGCAGTATTTT; CDR3aa: CASNHWGRSSTDTQYF
abundance: NA; v_gene: TRBV19; j_gene: TRBJ1-2; d_gene: NA; CDR3nt: TGTGCCAGTAGTATTCGGCCTGGACTTCTTGGCTACACCTTC; CDR3aa: CASSIRPGLLGYTF
abundance: NA; v_gene: TRBV4-1; j_gene: TRBJ2-2; d_gene: NA; CDR3nt: TGCGCCAGCAGCCAAGAGGTAGGGGACACCGGGGAGCTGTTTTTT; CDR3aa: CASSQEVGDTGELFF
abundance: NA; v_gene: TRBV27; j_gene: TRBJ2-7; d_gene: NA; CDR3nt: TGTGCCAGCAGCCGAGGGCTCACCTACGAGCAGTACTTC; CDR3aa: CASSRGLTYEQYF
abundance: NA; v_gene: TRBV6-4; j_gene: TRBJ2-2; d_gene: NA; CDR3nt: TGTGCCAGCTCGAGGACAGCGAACACCGGGGAGCTGTTTTTT; CDR3aa: CASSRTANTGELFF
abundance: NA; v_gene: TRBV5-1; j_gene: TRBJ1-1; d_gene: NA; CDR3nt: TGCGCCAGCAGCTTGGCCTCAGGTTCATTCACTGAAGCTTTCTTT; CDR3aa: CASSLASGSFTEAFF
abundance: NA; v_gene: TRBV27; j_gene: TRBJ2-7; d_gene: NA; CDR3nt: TGTGCCAGCAGCCTCGCCAGTACCTACGAGCAGTACTTC; CDR3aa: CASSLASTYEQYF
abundance: NA; v_gene: TRBV5-8; j_gene: TRBJ2-7; d_gene: TRBD2; CDR3nt: TGTGCCAGCAGCTTCCAACCAGCGGGGCGCGCGGGGGAGCAGTACTTC; CDR3aa: CASSFQPAGRAGEQYF